This T cell receptor (beta chain) came from a study of cytomegalovirus exposure and HLA in healthy donors. CDR1 is DFQATT and CDR2 is SNEGSKA in the germline V gene (reference sequence). The CDR3 runs to 11 residues. Trimming cost V 3 bases and J 8 bases, with 10 bases left between them. General study points: TCR beta chains associated with HLA were, in a later analysis, more clonally expanded than equally common others. The HLA-A and HLA-B alleles of most subjects were reportedly predicted accurately from TCR beta sequences. An assumption of roughly uniform sequencing depth across donors underlay the presence/absence analyses.

Use of 60 Vbeta and 13 Jbeta primers characterized the PCR. The assay was immunoSEQ multiplex PCR, and TCRdb's table has in-frame clones only and misses some. The table lists fewer than 250,000 clones, more than 70% of them singletons, with under 5% in the top ten. Notes on this clone: Antigen: not known.

The chain carries TRBV20-1 and TRBJ1-2; the D is unclear. Source material: PBMCs. The sequence was obtained from a man aged 25 to 40 in good health and CMV-seropositive. CDR3 sequence: CSASPGRGYTF. Here the CDR3 DNA reads TGCAGTGCTAGCCCGGGGAGAGGCTACACCTTC.